What follows is one T cell receptor beta chain and its context. Antigen: not known. Losses at the gene ends were 5 bases for V and 6 bases for J; bases not matched to a gene: 9. There are 17 residues in the CDR3. Germline lookup yields CDR1 SGHTA and CDR2 FQGNSA. Here immunoSEQ multiplex PCR was the method, and the copy in TCRdb shows in-frame clones only, minus some. The table includes more than 2,000,000 clones, approximately 92% detected once. This sample stems from a study of shared clonotypes between healthy human individuals. Findings of the study overall: Incompleteness in sorted-subset sequencing, despite large depth, was shown by rarefaction.

The TCR originated in a man between 18 and 29 years old in good health. The chain is built from TRBV7-2 and TRBJ2-4; TRBD2 agrees at 14 bases. Material for sequencing was naive CD4+ T cells sorted from blood. The subset was: CD45RA+ positively selected. The CDR3, as DNA: TGTGCCAGCAGCATGACCGGGACTAGCGGGGGCCTAAACATTCAGTACTTC. This sequence encodes CASSMTGTSGGLNIQYF.